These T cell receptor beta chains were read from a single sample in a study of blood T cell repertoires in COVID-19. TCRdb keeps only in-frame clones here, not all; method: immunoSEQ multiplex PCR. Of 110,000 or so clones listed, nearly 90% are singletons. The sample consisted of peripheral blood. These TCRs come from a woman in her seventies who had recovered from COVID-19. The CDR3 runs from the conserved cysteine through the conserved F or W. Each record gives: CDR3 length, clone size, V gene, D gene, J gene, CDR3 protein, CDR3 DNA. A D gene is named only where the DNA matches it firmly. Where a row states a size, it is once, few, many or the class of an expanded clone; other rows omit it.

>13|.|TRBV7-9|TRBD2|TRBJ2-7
CASSLGAGGEQYF
TGTGCCAGCAGCTTAGGTGCGGGGGGCGAGCAGTACTTC
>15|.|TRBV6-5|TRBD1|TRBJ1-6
CASSYFGQGRSPLHF
TGTGCCAGCAGTTACTTCGGACAGGGACGTTCACCCCTCCACTTT
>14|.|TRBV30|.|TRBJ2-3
CAWSVRGYTDTQYF
TGTGCCTGGAGTGTACGGGGGTACACAGATACGCAGTATTTT
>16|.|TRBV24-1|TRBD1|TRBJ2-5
CATSDFSQGDGETQYF
TGTGCCACCAGTGATTTCTCACAGGGGGACGGAGAGACCCAGTACTTC
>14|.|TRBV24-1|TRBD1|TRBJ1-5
CATSPGQVNQPQHF
TGTGCCACCAGCCCGGGACAGGTCAATCAGCCCCAGCATTTT
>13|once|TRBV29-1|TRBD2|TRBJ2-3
CSAALAGTDTQYF
TGCAGCGCTGCCCTAGCGGGAACAGATACGCAGTATTTT
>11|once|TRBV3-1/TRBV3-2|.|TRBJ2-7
CASSQLGAQYF
TGTGCCAGCAGCCAACTGGGCGCGCAGTACTTC
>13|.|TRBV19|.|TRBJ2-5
CASSFSGTETQYF
TGTGCCAGTAGTTTTAGCGGCACGGAGACCCAGTACTTC
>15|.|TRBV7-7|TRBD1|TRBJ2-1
CASSLGTGVYNEQFF
TGTGCCAGCAGCTTAGGGACAGGGGTCTACAATGAGCAGTTCTTC
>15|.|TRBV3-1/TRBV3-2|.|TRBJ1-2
CASSQDRGGDYGYTF
TGTGCCAGCAGCCAAGATCGCGGGGGGGACTATGGCTACACCTTC
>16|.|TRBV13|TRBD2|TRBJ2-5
CASSLVSRGSQETQYF
TGTGCCAGCAGCTTAGTATCCCGCGGGAGTCAAGAGACCCAGTACTTC
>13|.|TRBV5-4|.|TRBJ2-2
CASMFGDTGELFF
TGTGCCAGCATGTTCGGGGACACCGGGGAGCTGTTTTTT
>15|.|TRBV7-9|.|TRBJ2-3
CASSLPGTSTDTQYF
TGTGCCAGCAGCTTACCGGGGACTAGCACAGATACGCAGTATTTT
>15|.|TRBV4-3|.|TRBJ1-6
CASSQVRQDNSPLHF
TGCGCCAGCAGCCAGGTCCGACAGGATAATTCACCCCTCCACTTT
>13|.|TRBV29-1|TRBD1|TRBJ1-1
CSLYQGASTEAFF
TGCAGCTTATATCAGGGGGCTAGCACTGAAGCTTTCTTT